Below, 14 T cell receptor beta chains from the same sample are listed, as sequenced in a study of T cell repertoires in cytomegalovirus infection (dated by TCRdb to the late 2010s). Reads for this sample came from an Illumina HiSeq 1500. TCRdb trimmed the raw reads at Q25, called clones with MiXCR and kept productive beta chains. Rows are unified per CDR3 protein, each entry keeping the most common DNA and genes. A total of fewer than 700,000 distinct CDR3 sequences appear in this sample, more than 20% of them only once. 6.5% to 10% of the sample is in the top ten clones. Sequencing was carried out using CD8+ T cells from PBMCs. The receptors were sampled from a human donor in good health (CMV status not recorded). Some clones in this sample may be carry-over from other donors' samples.

J is TRBJ2-7 and V is TRBV20-1; D tentatively fits TRBD1 or TRBD2 (5 bases each). Deletions cut 3 bases from V and 2 bases from J, with 14 bases between. Germline CDR1 reads DFQATT; CDR2 reads SNEGSKA (reference sequence). The CDR3 sequence is 14 residues long. The CDR3 nucleotides are TGCAGTGCTAGGACCCGGGACGGGGCCTACGAGCAGTACTTC. It specifies CSARTRDGAYEQYF.

This clonotype was seen repeatedly, ten times or more. V usage is TRBV7-9 and J usage is TRBJ2-1, with D unresolved. From germline, CDR1 is SEHNR and CDR2 FQNEAQ (reference sequence). Trimming stripped 2 bases from V and 5 bases from J, with 10 bases between. The CDR3 has 14 amino acids. CDR3 bases: TGTGCCAGCAGCTTATACAAAGGAAACAATGAGCAGTTCTTC. It is translated as CASSLYKGNNEQFF.

V gene TRBV29-1 combines with J gene TRBJ2-5; D tentatively fits TRBD1 or TRBD2 (5 bases each). Trimming pared 1 base from V and 3 bases from J, leaving 12 bases between. CDR1 SQVTM and CDR2 ANQGSEA come from the germline V gene. The CDR3 consists of 14 residues. CDR3 bases: TGCAGCGTTGAAGTGTGGGACCTCGAAGAGACCCAGTACTTC. This codes for CSVEVWDLEETQYF.

The chain is built from TRBV15 and TRBJ1-1, with D possibly being TRBD1 (6 bases). The CDR3 contains 15 residues. V was cut by 5 bases and J by 3 bases, with 16 bases left in between. In germline, CDR1 is LNHNV, CDR2 YYDKDF (reference sequence). The CDR3 sequence: CATSPPDSAYTEAFF. The DNA for the CDR3 is TGTGCCACCAGCCCCCCGGACAGTGCGTACACTGAAGCTTTCTTT.

This clonotype was counted ten times or more. The V and J genes are TRBV7-6 and TRBJ2-2; D is uncertain. Per germline, CDR1 SGHVS and CDR2 FNYEAQ. Trimming shortened V by 5 bases and J by 7 bases, and 8 bases separated the two germline ends. CDR3 size: 12 residues. CDR3: CASSLNNGELFF. The CDR3 DNA reads TGTGCCAGCAGCCTTAATAACGGGGAGCTGTTTTTT.

In its sample, this clonotype was seen once. A read error is possible here, since a much larger clone lies one base away. The genes are TRBV7-8 and TRBJ2-1, with a tentative D call TRBD1 (5 bases). Germline CDR1 and CDR2: SGHVS and FQNEAQ. The CDR3 totals 13 residues. CDR3 loop: CAGSQGAGNEQFF. CDR3 sequence (DNA): TGTGCCGGCAGCCAAGGGGCTGGGAATGAGCAGTTCTTC.

This clonotype was seen a handful of times. The V and J genes are TRBV29-1 and TRBJ1-2, with TRBD1 matching 8 bases. This CDR3 has 13 amino acids. Trimming cost V 3 bases and J 7 bases; bases outside gene matches: 7. Per the germline V gene, CDR1 is SQVTM and CDR2 is ANQGSEA. The CDR3 loop reads CSVDNQGAGGYTF. The CDR3 nucleotides are TGCAGCGTTGATAACCAGGGGGCGGGTGGCTACACCTTC.

The rearrangement joins TRBV20-1 to TRBJ1-1, with D maybe TRBD1 (6 bases). Germline V gene sequence: CDR1 DFQATT, CDR2 SNEGSKA (reference sequence). The CDR3 is made up of 11 amino acids. V was trimmed by 7 bases and J by 4 bases, leaving 10 bases between them. The DNA of the CDR3 is TGCAGTGGGGGGCTTGGCACTGAAGCTTTCTTT. Protein: CSGGLGTEAFF.

This clonotype showed up many times. The chain links TRBV7-2 to TRBJ1-1; 9 bases agree with TRBD1. The CDR3 extends over 14 amino acids. Germline V gives CDR1 SGHTA, CDR2 FQGNSA. V lost 7 bases, J lost 5 bases, and 8 bases stayed unmatched. CDR3 sequence reads: CASTLTGGRTEAFF. As DNA, the CDR3 is TGTGCCAGCACTCTGACAGGGGGAAGGACTGAAGCTTTCTTT.

This clonotype has ten or more counts. The chain uses TRBV6-6 and TRBJ2-3, with D possibly TRBD1 on 6 matching bases. Germline lookup yields CDR1 MNHNY and CDR2 SVGAGI (reference sequence). V lost 0 bases to trimming and J lost 10 bases, with 23 bases between them. This CDR3 comprises 17 residues. The chain's CDR3 is CASSYSSEDSPSRPQYF. In DNA, the CDR3 is TGTGCCAGCAGTTACTCGTCAGAGGACAGCCCAAGTCGTCCGCAGTATTTT.

This chain connects TRBV29-1 to TRBJ2-2; a weak D match, TRBD2 (6 bases). Germline V gene lookup returns CDR1 SQVTM and CDR2 ANQGSEA. The CDR3 sequence is 16 residues long. The V end lost 0 bases, the J end lost 3 bases, and 14 bases lay between the germline ends. CDR3 DNA sequence: TGCAGCGTTGAAGATCTAGGGCGGAGGGACACCGGGGAGCTGTTTTTT. This sequence encodes CSVEDLGRRDTGELFF.

V is TRBV24-1 and J is TRBJ2-1, with TRBD1 identical over 7 bases. With V trimmed by 0 bases and J by 5 bases, 3 bases remained unmatched. This CDR3 contains 15 residues. CDR1 KGHDR and CDR2 SFDVKD come from the germline V gene. The DNA of the CDR3 is TGTGCCACCAGTGATTTGAGACAGGGAGACAATGAGCAGTTCTTC. It is translated as CATSDLRQGDNEQFF.

This clonotype came up many times. The chain couples TRBV7-6 to TRBJ1-3; D call uncertain. The CDR3 spans 16 residues. Germline-derived CDR1 and CDR2 are SGHVS and FNYEAQ. V dropped 5 bases and J dropped 0 bases, with 14 bases sitting between them. The CDR3 sequence: CASSLKDGRSGNTIYF. DNA of the CDR3: TGTGCCAGCAGCCTGAAGGACGGACGCTCTGGAAACACCATATATTTT. Together with reference TRBV7-6 and TRBJ1-3, the CDR3 gives the full variable domain: GAGVSQSPRYKVTKRGQDVALRCDPISGHVSLYWYRQALGQGPEFLTYFNYEAQQDKSGLPNDRFSAERPEGSISTLTIQRTEQRDSAMYRCASSLKDGRSGNTIYFGEGSWLTVV.

This chain uses TRBV7-8 with TRBJ2-3; no definite D call. The germline CDR1 and CDR2 sequences are SGHVS and FQNEAQ. The CDR3 has 16 residues. V was cut by 1 base and J by 0 bases, with 11 bases left in between. The CDR3 nucleotides read TGTGCCAGCAGCTTAGAAGGTCCTCTAAGCACAGATACGCAGTATTTT. It translates to CASSLEGPLSTDTQYF.